What follows is one TCR beta chain and its context. Antigen specificity is unknown. While unrecorded immune exposures were likely, the donors were nominally healthy when sampled. PCR amplification relied on 60 Vbeta primers (plus 13 Jbeta primers). Only in-frame clones appear in the TCRdb table, and some are missing; sequencing was by immunoSEQ multiplex PCR. This repertoire shows roughly 190,000 clones, roughly 80% found once; its top ten account for over 2%. This entry belongs to a study of cytomegalovirus exposure and HLA in healthy donors. Notes on the study in general: Altogether, 150 to 200 TCR beta chains were recorded as cytomegalovirus-associated. Available immune exposure information was restricted to CMV serostatus only.

V gave up 3 bases and J gave up 7 bases, with 12 bases separating them. Looked up from germline, CDR1 is SGHVS and CDR2 is FQNEAQ. The CDR3 is 14 residues long. Sequencing input: PBMCs. This clonotype was sampled from a woman in her thirties in good health and CMV-seropositive. V and J are TRBV7-8 and TRBJ1-4; maybe TRBD1 (5 bases). The CDR3 reads CASSFHGGGEKLFF. CDR3 nucleotides: TGTGCCAGCAGCTTCCATGGGGGGGGTGAAAAACTGTTTTTT.